Described below is a single T cell receptor beta chain sequence and its context. Its specific antigen is unknown. Per-base qualities were not stored, and no clone one base away is much larger. The library was generated by PCR. The run used an Illumina HiSeq 2500. Molecular barcoding was employed in the preparation of TCR libraries, with unique molecular identifiers being used to normalize TCRbeta repertoire quantification. In-frame beta chains were kept once TCRdb had trimmed the public reads at Q25 with fastp and called clones with MiXCR. Every distinct CDR3 protein forms one entry, paired with its most common genes and DNA. This sample is represented by some 450,000 distinct CDR3 sequences; about 40% of them were singletons. Together, the top ten hold approximately 30% of the sample. According to the study, the label for this sample's treatment or condition signals: allogeneic hematopoietic cell transplantation with graft depleted of TCRalphabeta T cells and CD19 B cells. TCRalphabeta/CD19-depleted allogeneic hematopoietic cell grafts were given to the transplant recipients, all of whom were children.

V loses 3 bases of germline sequence and J loses 7 bases, and the interval between the two ends is 10 bases. Its CDR3 holds 13 amino acids, cysteine through phenylalanine. Just CDR3 DNA is preserved here, 39 bases in frame from base 1. The data are from a study of T-cell reconstitution after alpha-beta-depleted transplantation in children listed by TCRdb under 2016. Study-wide context: T-cell immune reconstitution after TCRalphabeta/CD19-depleted allogeneic hematopoietic cell transplantation in children was quantitatively tracked in the study by means of TCR repertoire profiling.

The investigation overall reported the following: Apparently early alphabetaT-cell count recovery about two months after transplant reportedly relied on only several hundred rapidly expanded clones derived from non-depleted graft cells. The frequencies of hyperexpanded clones fell over the following months, and after one year, T-cell counts and TCRbeta diversity were mostly attributed to newly produced T cells. In some patients, the high TCRbeta diversity seen at day 60 was put down to recipient T cells and intrathymic progenitors that had survived conditioning.

This receptor was taken from a girl aged 2-10 years with aplastic anemia, due to receive a stem cell transplant. The chain is encoded by TRBV12-3 or TRBV12-4 joined to TRBJ1-5; the D gene assignment is ambiguous. The source was PBMCs, collected before TCRalphabeta/CD19-depleted stem cell transplant. The DNA is as follows: TGTGCCAGCAGTTTTGGTAGTTGGCAGCCCCAGCATTTT. The translation is CASSFGSWQPQHF.